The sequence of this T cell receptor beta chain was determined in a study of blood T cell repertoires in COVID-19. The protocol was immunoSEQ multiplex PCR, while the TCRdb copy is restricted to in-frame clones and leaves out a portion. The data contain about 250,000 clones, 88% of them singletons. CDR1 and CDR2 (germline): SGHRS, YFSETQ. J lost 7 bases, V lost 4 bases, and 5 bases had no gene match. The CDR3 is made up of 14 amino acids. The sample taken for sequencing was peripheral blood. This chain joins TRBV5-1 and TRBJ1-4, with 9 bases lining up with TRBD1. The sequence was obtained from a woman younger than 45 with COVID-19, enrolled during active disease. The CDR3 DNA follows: TGCGCCAGCAGCCCGGACAGGGGTGTTGAAAAACTGTTTTTT. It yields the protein CASSPDRGVEKLFF.